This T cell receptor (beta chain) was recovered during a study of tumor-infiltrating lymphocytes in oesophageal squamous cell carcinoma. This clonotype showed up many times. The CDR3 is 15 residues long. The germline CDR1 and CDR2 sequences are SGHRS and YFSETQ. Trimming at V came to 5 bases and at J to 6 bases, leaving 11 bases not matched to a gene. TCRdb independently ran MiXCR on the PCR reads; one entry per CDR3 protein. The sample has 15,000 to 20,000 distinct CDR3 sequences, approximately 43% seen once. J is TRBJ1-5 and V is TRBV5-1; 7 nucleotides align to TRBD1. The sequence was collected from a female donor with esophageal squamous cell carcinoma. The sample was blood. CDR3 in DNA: TGCGCCAGCAGTTATTCCACAGGGGCTGGTCAGCCCCAGCATTTT. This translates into CASSYSTGAGQPQHF.